This entry lists 8 T cell receptor beta chains sequenced from one sample in a study of T cells in localized non-small cell lung cancer. The protocol was immunoSEQ multiplex PCR, while the TCRdb copy is restricted to in-frame clones and leaves out a portion. The top ten hold 2.1% of the sample, which has roughly 35,000 clones, about nine tenths seen once. Sample: peripheral blood, taken before any cancer treatment. These receptors all stem from an older female donor with stage I lung adenocarcinoma.

The rearrangement uses TRBV7-2 and TRBJ1-2, with TRBD1 identical over 9 bases. The ends lost 1 base at V and 4 bases at J; junction bases unmatched: 4. CDR1 and CDR2 from the germline V gene are SGHTA and FQGNSA. The CDR3 sequence is 15 residues long. The CDR3 sequence: CASSLGTGVIYGYTF. In nucleotides, the CDR3 is TGTGCCAGCAGCTTAGGGACAGGGGTGATCTATGGCTACACCTTC.

In this sample, this clone turned up once. The V call is TRBV19, the J call TRBJ1-1, with 7 nucleotides matching TRBD1. The V gene end was trimmed by 3 bases and the J gene end by 1 base; junction bases not matched to a gene: 5. The length of the CDR3 is 15 residues. CDR1 is LNHDA and CDR2 is SQIVND in the germline V gene (reference sequence). The DNA of the CDR3 is TGTGCCAGTAGTATGGGCGGGACAGCGAACACTGAAGCTTTCTTT. Amino acid sequence: CASSMGGTANTEAFF.

The V and J genes are TRBV6-6 and TRBJ1-2; TRBD1 might be the D (6 bases). V lost 5 bases, J lost 8 bases, and 12 bases lay in between. Germline-derived CDR1 and CDR2 are MNHNY and SVGAGI (reference sequence). This CDR3 has 12 amino acids. In nucleotides, the CDR3 is TGTGCCAGCAGTACACAGGGAACGGGCTACACCTTC. Its protein product is CASSTQGTGYTF.

Comment on this clone: At the DNA level, this CDR3 is encoded by other sequences in the same sample as well. The genes are TRBV5-1 and TRBJ1-1, with TRBD1 as a possible D gene (5 bases). CDR3 length: 14 amino acids. Trimming removed 0 bases at V and 2 bases at J, with 8 bases between. Germline CDR1 is SGHRS and CDR2 is YFSETQ. DNA for the CDR3: TGCGCCAGCAGCTTGGGACAGACTAACACTGAAGCTTTCTTT. It codes for CASSLGQTNTEAFF.

In its sample, this clone was seen once. The gene calls are TRBV6-5 and TRBJ1-1; D unclear. Trimming took 4 bases from V and 4 from J, leaving 7 bases between them. CDR1 MNHEY and CDR2 SVGAGI come from the germline V gene. This CDR3 region has 12 residues. CDR3 sequence reads: CASSFSGTEAFF. CDR3 DNA sequence: TGTGCCAGCAGTTTTTCCGGCACTGAAGCTTTCTTT.

This clone was observed a single time. The rearrangement links TRBV5-1 to TRBJ2-6; 10 bases are shared with TRBD1. Germline trimming cut 0 bases from V and 2 bases from J; bases unmatched to any gene: 5. CDR1 SGHRS and CDR2 YFSETQ come from the germline V gene. This CDR3 has 18 residues. CDR3 nucleotide sequence: TGCGCCAGCAGCTTGGAAGGGACAGGGGCTCCTGGGGCCAACGTCCTGACTTTC. Translation gives CASSLEGTGAPGANVLTF.

The rearrangement links TRBV7-7 to TRBJ2-7; possible D gene TRBD2, 5 bases. The CDR3 loop spans 13 amino acids. V gave up 5 bases and J gave up 1 base, with 9 bases separating them. Germline-derived CDR1 and CDR2 are SSHAT and FNYEAQ (reference sequence). CDR3 nucleotides: TGTGCCAGCAGCCCGTCGGGGTCCTACGAGCAGTACTTC. Translating gives CASSPSGSYEQYF.

The chain joins TRBV7-9 to TRBJ2-1; 9 nucleotides match TRBD1. The CDR3 sequence is 13 residues long. Germline CDR1 is SEHNR and CDR2 is FQNEAQ (reference sequence). The V and J ends lost 7 bases and 7 bases, in that order; junction bases with no gene match: 5. For the CDR3, the DNA is TGTGCCAGCACGCCGACAGGGGGAAATGAGCAGTTCTTC. This translates into CASTPTGGNEQFF.